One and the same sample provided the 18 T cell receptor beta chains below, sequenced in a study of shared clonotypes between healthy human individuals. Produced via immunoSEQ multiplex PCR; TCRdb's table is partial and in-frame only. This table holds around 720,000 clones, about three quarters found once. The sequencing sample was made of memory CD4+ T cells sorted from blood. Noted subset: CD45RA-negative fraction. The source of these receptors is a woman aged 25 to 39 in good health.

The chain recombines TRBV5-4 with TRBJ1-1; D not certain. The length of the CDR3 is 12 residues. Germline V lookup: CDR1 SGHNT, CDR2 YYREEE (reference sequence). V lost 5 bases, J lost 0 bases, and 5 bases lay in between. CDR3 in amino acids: CASRGLNTEAFF. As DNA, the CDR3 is TGTGCCAGCAGAGGGCTGAACACTGAAGCTTTCTTT.

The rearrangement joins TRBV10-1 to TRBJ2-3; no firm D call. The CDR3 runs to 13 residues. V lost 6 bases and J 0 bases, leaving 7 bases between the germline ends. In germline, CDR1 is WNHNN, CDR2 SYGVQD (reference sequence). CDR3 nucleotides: TGCGCCAGCAGCAAGCAGAGCACAGATACGCAGTATTTT. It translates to CASSKQSTDTQYF.

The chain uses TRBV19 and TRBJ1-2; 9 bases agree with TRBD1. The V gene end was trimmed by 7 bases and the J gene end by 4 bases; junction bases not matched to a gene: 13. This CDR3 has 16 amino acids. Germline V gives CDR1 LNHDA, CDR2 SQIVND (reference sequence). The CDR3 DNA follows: TGTGCCAGTAAGGAGGCACAGGGGGCTTTGGGCTATGGCTACACCTTC. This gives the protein CASKEAQGALGYGYTF.

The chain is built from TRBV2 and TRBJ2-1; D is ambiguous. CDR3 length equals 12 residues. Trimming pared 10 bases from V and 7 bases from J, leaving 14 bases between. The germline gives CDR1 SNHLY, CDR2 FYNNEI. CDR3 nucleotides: TGTGCCACTCCCGGAGCCGGTAATGAGCAGTTCTTC. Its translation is CATPGAGNEQFF.

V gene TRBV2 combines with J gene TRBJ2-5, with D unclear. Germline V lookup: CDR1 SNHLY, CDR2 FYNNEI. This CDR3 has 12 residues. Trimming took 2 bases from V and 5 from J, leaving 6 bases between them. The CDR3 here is CASSERAETQYF. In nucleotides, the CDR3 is TGTGCCAGCAGTGAAAGGGCCGAGACCCAGTACTTC.

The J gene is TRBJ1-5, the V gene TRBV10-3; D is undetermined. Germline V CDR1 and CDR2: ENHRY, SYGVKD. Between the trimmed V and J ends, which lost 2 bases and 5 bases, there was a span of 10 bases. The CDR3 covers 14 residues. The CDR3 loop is CAISERGSDQPQHF. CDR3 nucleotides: TGTGCCATCAGTGAGCGCGGCAGCGATCAGCCCCAGCATTTT.

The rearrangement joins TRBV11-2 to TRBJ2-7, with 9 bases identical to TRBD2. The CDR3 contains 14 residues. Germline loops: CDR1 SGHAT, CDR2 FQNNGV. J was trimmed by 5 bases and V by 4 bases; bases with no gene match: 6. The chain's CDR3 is CASSYGTSLNEQYF. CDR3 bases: TGTGCCAGCAGCTACGGGACTAGCCTCAACGAGCAGTACTTC.

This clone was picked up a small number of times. DNA for the CDR3: TGTGCCACCAGCACCAAAGCTCTAGCCAAAAACATTCAGTACTTC. It translates to CATSTKALAKNIQYF. This chain links TRBV15 with TRBJ2-4; D is unresolved. Germline V gene data show CDR1 as LNHNV and CDR2 as YYDKDF (reference sequence). The CDR3 totals 15 residues. Trimming took off 4 bases at V and 0 bases at J, with 10 bases between the two ends. The full variable domain, rest sourced from reference TRBV15 and TRBJ2-4, is DAMVIQNPRYQVTQFGKPVTLSCSQTLNHNVMYWYQQKSSQAPKLLFHYYDKDFNNEADTPDNFQSRRPNTSFCFLDIRSPGLGDTAMYLCATSTKALAKNIQYFGAGTRLSVL.

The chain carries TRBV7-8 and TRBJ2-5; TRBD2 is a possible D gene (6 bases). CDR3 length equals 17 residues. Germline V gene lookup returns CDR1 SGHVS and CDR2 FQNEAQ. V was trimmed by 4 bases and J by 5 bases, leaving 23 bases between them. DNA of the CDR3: TGTGCCAGCAGCTCTGAGGGACCAGGGTCGGGAGTGGAGACCCAGTACTTC. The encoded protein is CASSSEGPGSGVETQYF.

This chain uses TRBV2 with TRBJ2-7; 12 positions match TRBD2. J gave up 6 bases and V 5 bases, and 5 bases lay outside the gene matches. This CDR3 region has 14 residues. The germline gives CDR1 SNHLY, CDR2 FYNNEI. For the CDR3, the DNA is TGTGCCAGCAGTATACCTAGCGGGGGGGCCGAGCAGTACTTC. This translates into CASSIPSGGAEQYF.

CDR3 residues: CASSSGTDQETQYF. The CDR3 DNA reads TGTGCCAGCAGTTCCGGGACAGACCAAGAGACCCAGTACTTC. The chain has TRBV5-8 and TRBJ2-5; TRBD1 matches at 7 bases. The V segment lost 5 bases and the J segment 0 bases; nucleotides outside the gene matches: 4. This CDR3 comprises 14 residues. Germline V gene sequence: CDR1 SGHTS, CDR2 YDEGEE.

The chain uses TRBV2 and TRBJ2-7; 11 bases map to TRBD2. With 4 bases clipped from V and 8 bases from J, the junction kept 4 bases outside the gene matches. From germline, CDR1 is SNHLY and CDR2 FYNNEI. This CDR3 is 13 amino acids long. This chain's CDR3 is CASSALAGDQQYF. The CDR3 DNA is TGTGCCAGCAGTGCACTAGCGGGAGATCAGCAGTACTTC.

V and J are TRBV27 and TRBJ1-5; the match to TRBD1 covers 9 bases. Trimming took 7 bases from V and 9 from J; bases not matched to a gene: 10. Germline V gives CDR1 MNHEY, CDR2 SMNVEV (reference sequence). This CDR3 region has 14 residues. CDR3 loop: CASKGTGIGGPQHF. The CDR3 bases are TGTGCCAGCAAAGGGACAGGGATTGGCGGGCCCCAGCATTTT.

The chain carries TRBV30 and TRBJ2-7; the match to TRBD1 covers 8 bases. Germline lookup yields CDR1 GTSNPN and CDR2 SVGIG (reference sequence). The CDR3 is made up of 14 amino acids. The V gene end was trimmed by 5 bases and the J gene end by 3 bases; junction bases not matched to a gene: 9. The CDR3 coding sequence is TGTGCCTGGGGGACAGGTGCCGGATACTACGAGCAGTACTTC. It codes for CAWGTGAGYYEQYF.

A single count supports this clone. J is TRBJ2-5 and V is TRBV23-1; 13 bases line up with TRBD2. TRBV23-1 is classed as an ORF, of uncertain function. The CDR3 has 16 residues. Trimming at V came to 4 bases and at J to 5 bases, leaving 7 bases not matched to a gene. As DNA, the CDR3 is TGCGCCAGCAGTCCACTAGCGGGAGGGCCCCGGGAGACCCAGTACTTC. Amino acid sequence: CASSPLAGGPRETQYF.

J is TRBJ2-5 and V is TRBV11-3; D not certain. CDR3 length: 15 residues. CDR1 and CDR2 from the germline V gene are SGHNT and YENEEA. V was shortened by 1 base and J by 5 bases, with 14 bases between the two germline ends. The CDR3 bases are TGTGCCAGCAGCTTAGGGGCAGCCGGAGATGAGACCCAGTACTTC. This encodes CASSLGAAGDETQYF. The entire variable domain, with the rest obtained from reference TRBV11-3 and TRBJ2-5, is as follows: EAGVVQSPRYKIIEKKQPVAFWCNPISGHNTLYWYLQNLGQGPELLIRYENEEAVDDSQLPKDRFSAERLKGVDSTLKIQPAELGDSAVYLCASSLGAAGDETQYFGPGTRLLVL.

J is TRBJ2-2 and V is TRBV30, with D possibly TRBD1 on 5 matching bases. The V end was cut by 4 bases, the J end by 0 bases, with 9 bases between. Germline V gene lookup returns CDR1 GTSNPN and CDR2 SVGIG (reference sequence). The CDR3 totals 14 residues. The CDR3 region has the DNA TGTGCCTGGACAAGGGGATCGAACACCGGGGAGCTGTTTTTT. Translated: CAWTRGSNTGELFF.

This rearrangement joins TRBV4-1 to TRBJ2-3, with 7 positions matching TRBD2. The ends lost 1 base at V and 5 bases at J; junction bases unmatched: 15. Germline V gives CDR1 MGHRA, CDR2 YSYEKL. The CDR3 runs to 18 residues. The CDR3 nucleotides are TGCGCCAGCAGCCAAGGGCGAGCCCGGCTAGCGGTAAAAGATACGCAGTATTTT. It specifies CASSQGRARLAVKDTQYF.